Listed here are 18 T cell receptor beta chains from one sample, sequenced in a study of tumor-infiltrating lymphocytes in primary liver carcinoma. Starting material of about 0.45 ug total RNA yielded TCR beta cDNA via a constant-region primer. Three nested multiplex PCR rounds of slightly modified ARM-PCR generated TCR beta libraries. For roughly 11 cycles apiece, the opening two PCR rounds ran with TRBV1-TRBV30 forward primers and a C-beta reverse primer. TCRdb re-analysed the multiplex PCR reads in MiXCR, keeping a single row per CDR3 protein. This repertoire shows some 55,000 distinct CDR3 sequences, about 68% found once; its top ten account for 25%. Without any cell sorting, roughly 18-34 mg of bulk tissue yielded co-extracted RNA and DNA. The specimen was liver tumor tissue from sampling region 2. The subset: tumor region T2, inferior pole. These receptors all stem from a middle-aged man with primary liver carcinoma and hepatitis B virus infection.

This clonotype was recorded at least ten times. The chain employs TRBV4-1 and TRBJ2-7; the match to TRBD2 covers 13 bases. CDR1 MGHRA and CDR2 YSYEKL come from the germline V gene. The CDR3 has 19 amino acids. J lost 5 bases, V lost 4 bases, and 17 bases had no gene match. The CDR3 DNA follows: TGCGCCAGCAGCCCATCAGGCGGACTAGCGGGAGTCGGGCTCGACGAGCAGTACTTC. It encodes CASSPSGGLAGVGLDEQYF.

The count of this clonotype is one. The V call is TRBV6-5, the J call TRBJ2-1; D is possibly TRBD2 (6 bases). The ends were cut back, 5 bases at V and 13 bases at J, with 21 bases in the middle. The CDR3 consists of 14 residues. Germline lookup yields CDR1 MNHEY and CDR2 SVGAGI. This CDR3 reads CASSPGEGGQEQFF. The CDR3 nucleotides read TGTGCCAGCAGTCCGGGAGAGGGCGGTCAGGAACAGTTCTTC.

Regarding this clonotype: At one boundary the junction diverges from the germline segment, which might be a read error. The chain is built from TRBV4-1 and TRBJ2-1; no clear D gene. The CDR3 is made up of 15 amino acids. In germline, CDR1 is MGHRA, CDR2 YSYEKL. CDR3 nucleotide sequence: TGCGCCAGCAGCCATGGGGAACCCCCCTACAATGAGCAATTCTTC. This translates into CASSHGEPPYNEQFF.

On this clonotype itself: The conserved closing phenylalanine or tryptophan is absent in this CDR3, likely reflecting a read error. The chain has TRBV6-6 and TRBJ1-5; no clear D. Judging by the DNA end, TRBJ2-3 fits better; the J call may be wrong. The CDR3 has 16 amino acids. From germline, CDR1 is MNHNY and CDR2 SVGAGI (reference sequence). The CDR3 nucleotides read TGCGCCAGCAGTTACCGAGTAGAGTATAGCAATCGGCCCCAGTATCTT. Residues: CASSYRVEYSNRPQYL.

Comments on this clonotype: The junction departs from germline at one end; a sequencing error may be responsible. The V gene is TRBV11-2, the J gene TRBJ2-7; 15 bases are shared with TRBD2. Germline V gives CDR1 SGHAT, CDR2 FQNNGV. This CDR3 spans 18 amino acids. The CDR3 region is CACSSSVGLAGGGYEQYF. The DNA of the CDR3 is TGTGCCTGCAGCTCATCCGTTGGACTAGCGGGAGGGGGGTACGAACAGTACTTC.

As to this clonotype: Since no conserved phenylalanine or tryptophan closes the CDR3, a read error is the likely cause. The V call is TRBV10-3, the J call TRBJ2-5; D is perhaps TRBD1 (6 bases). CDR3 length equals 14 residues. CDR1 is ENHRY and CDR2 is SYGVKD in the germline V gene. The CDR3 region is CVISPGDGQETQYL. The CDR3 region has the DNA TGTGTCATCAGCCCAGGGGACGGACAAGAGACCCAGTACCTC.

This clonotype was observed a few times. The CDR3 protein is CASIPTAYQETQYF. CDR3 sequence (DNA): TGTGCCAGCATTCCGACAGCTTATCAAGAGACCCAGTACTTC. The chain has TRBV2 and TRBJ2-5, with D maybe TRBD1 (5 bases). Germline values: CDR1 SNHLY, CDR2 FYNNEI. V lost 7 bases and J 2 bases, leaving 14 bases between the germline ends. This CDR3 comprises 14 residues. Looking up the rest from reference TRBV2 and TRBJ2-5 gives the full variable domain: EPEVTQTPSHQVTQMGQEVILRCVPISNHLYFYWYRQILGQKVEFLVSFYNNEISEKSEIFDDQFSVERPDGSNFTLKIRSTKLEDSAMYFCASIPTAYQETQYFGPGTRLLVL.

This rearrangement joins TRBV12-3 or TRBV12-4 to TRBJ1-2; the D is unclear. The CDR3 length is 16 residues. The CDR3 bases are TGTGTCGGCAGTTTTTTCATTGGACCCGAATTCTATGGCTACACCTTC. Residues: CVGSFFIGPEFYGYTF.

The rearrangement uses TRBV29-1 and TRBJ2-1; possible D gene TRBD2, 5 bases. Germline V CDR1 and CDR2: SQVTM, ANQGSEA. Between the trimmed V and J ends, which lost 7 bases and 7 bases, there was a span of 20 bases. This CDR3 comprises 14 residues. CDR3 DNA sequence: TGCAGCGACCTCAAAGAGGGAGAGCCAAATGAGCAGTTCTTC. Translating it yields CSDLKEGEPNEQFF.

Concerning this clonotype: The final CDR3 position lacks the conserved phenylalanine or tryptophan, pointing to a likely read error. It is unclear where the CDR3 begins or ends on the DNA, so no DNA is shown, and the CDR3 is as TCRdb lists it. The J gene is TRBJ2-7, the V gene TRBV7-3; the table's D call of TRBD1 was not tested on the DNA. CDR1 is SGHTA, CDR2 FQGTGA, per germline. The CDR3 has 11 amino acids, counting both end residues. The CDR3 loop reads CASNRGRPLYL.

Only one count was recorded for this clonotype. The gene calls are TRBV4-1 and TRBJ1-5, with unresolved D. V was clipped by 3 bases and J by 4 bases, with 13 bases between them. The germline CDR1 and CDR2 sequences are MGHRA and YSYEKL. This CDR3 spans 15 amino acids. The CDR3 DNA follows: TGCGCCAGCAGCCACGAGGGCAGCGGGAATCAGCCCCAGCATTTT. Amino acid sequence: CASSHEGSGNQPQHF.

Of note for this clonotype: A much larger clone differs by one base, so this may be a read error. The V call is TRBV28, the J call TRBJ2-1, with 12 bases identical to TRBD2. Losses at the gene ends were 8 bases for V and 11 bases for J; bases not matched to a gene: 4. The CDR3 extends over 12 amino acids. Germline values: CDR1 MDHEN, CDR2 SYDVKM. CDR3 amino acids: CASSTSGRQQFF. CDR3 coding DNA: TGTGCCAGCTCGACTAGCGGGAGACAGCAGTTCTTC. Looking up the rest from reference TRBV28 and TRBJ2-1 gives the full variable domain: DVKVTQSSRYLVKRTGEKVFLECVQDMDHENMFWYRQDPGLGLRLIYFSYDVKMKEKGDIPEGYSVSREKKERFSLILESASTNQTSMYLCASSTSGRQQFFGPGTRLTVL.

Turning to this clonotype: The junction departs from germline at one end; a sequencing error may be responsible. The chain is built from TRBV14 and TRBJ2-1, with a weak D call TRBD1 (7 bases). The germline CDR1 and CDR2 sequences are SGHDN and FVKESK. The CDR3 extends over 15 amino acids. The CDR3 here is CARSHPGGGYNEQFF. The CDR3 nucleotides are TGTGCCAGAAGCCACCCAGGGGGAGGTTACAATGAGCAATTCTTC.

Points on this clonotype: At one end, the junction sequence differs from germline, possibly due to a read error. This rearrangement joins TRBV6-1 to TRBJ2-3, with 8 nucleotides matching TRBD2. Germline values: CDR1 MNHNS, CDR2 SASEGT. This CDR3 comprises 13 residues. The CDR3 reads CTSRLACTDTQYF. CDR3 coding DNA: TGTACCAGCAGACTAGCGTGCACAGATACGCAGTATTTT.

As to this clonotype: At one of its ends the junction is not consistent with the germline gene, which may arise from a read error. The CDR3 region is CVSSADPRDGRFNEKLFF. The CDR3 DNA reads TGTGTCAGCAGTGCCGACCCCCGGGACGGGCGATTTAATGAAAAACTGTTTTTT. The V gene is TRBV11-2, the J gene TRBJ1-4; TRBD1 might be the D (5 bases). This CDR3 has 18 amino acids. The germline V gene encodes CDR1 SGHAT and CDR2 FQNNGV.

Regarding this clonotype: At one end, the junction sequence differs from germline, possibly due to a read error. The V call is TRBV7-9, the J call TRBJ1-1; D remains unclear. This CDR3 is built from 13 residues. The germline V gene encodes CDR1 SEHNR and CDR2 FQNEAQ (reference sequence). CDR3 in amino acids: CASSFMMNTEAFF. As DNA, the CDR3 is TGTGCCAGCAGCTTTATGATGAACACTGAAGCCTTCTTT. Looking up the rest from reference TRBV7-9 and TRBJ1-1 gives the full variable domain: DTGVSQNPRHKITKRGQNVTFRCDPISEHNRLYWYRQTLGQGPEFLTYFQNEAQLEKSRLLSDRFSAERPKGSFSTLEIQRTEQGDSAMYLCASSFMMNTEAFFGQGTRLTVV.

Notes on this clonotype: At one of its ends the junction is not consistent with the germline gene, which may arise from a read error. The CDR3 nucleotides read TGTACCAGCAGTGACCGAGGTGGGGGCTCCTATAATGAGCAGTTCTTC. This translates into CTSSDRGGGSYNEQFF. The chain is built from TRBV12-3 or TRBV12-4 and TRBJ2-1; a possible D gene is TRBD1 (6 bases). This CDR3 region has 16 residues.

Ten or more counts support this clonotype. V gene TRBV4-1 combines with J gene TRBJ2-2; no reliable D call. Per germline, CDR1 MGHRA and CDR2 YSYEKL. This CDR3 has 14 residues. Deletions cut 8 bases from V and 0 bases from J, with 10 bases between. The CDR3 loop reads CASGPGPNTGELFF. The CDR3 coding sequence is TGCGCCAGCGGACCCGGCCCGAACACCGGGGAGCTGTTTTTT.